This TCR beta chain is from a study of identical twins. A universal primer site came from template switching; cDNA carried unique molecular identifiers. A single record per CDR3 protein comes from TCRdb applying MiXCR to the 5' RACE reads. Of 700,000 or so distinct CDR3 sequences listed, 21% were seen once; the top ten hold about 4.3%. The CDR3 spans 13 residues. CDR1 and CDR2 (germline): MNHNS, SASEGT. The germline V and J ends were trimmed by 6 bases and 2 bases, with 11 bases remaining between them. This clonotype was seen more than once but under ten times. Its antigen remains unknown. Study-level results: In zero-insertion analyses, partial confounding could arise from invariant MAIT and iNKT cells.

These same records also appear under a second study, on T cells expressing NK-cell markers. This second study notes: Dominant NKG2C+ clonotypes were found to form roughly 1.0-7.0% of CD8+ T cells in a handful of donors.

V and J are TRBV6-1 and TRBJ2-7; no clear D gene. The clonotype was recovered from a woman under 30 in good health. The material sequenced was PBMCs. CDR3 residues: CASRLTSPYEQYF. The DNA for the CDR3 is TGTGCCAGCAGACTCACCTCGCCCTACGAGCAGTACTTC.